These 5 T cell receptor beta chains came from one sample sequenced in a study of T cell clonality in common variable immunodeficiency (dated by TCRdb to the mid-2010s). The library was generated by the immunoSEQ multiplex PCR assay. TCRdb re-hosts the immuneACCESS table, in-frame sequences only. Its copies lack some clones; in the studies checked, an unresolved V gene accounts for under half of them, and the cause for the rest is not known. This sample is represented by tens of thousands of clones, with no singletons among them. The top ten hold 4.5% to 5.5% of the sample. Source material: peripheral blood mononuclear cells. The receptors stem from a person aged 18-69 years in good health.

This clone has at least ten counts. CDR3 sequence: CAWTTRDRDLFFRTEAFF. Incomplete CDR3 DNA: TGTGCCTGGACTACCCGGGACAGGGATCTTTTTTTTCGGACTGAA. This rearrangement joins TRBV30 to TRBJ1-1, with 9 bases aligning to TRBD1. The observed sequence ends 3 residues before the CDR3 terminus, with the missing tail filled in from the germline J gene. Trimming took 4 bases from V and 5 from J; bases not matched to a gene: 20. CDR3 size: 18 residues. CDR1 and CDR2 (germline): GTSNPN, SVGIG (reference sequence).

In this sample, this clone turned up many times. The sequenced fragment ends 3 residues before the CDR3 boundary, so the rest is inferred from the germline J gene. This rearrangement joins TRBV28 to TRBJ1-1; D is possibly TRBD1 (6 bases). The CDR3 is 12 amino acids. Germline-derived CDR1 and CDR2 are MDHEN and SYDVKM. Incomplete CDR3 DNA: TGTGCCAGCAGTTTACTTTCAGGGGTG. This gives the protein CASSLLSGV. Given in full, the CDR3 is CASSLLSGVAFF.

This clone appeared many times. The DNA ends 3 residues before the CDR3 does, and the rest of the CDR3 is filled in from the germline J gene. This chain uses TRBV5-1 with TRBJ1-2; tentatively, D is TRBD1 (6 bases). There are 12 residues in the CDR3. Germline V gene lookup returns CDR1 SGHRS and CDR2 YFSETQ. Here the CDR3 reads CASSSPGQPYTF. CDR3 bases read: TGCGCCAGCAGCTCTCCGGGACAACCC.

This clone was seen ten or more times. The read comes to an end 3 residues before the CDR3 does, leaving the germline J gene to fill in the end. The V call is TRBV20-1, the J call TRBJ1-3, with D unclear. CDR3 length equals 16 residues. The V gene lost 0 bases and the J gene lost 0 bases, with 12 bases spanning the gap. Germline assignment: CDR1 DFQATT and CDR2 SNEGSKA (reference sequence). Partial CDR3 DNA: TGCAGTGCTAGAGATTGGAACAGAAACTCTGGAAACACC. Its protein is CSARDWNRNSGNT. The CDR3 as a whole reads CSARDWNRNSGNTIYF.

The sample holds many counts of this clone. The read terminates 3 residues before the CDR3 end, so the remaining end is supplied by the germline J gene. The chain has TRBV30 and TRBJ1-1; D may be TRBD1 (6 bases). The CDR3 contains 14 residues. Germline V gives CDR1 GTSNPN, CDR2 SVGIG (reference sequence). The V gene lost 8 bases and the J gene lost 5 bases, with 21 bases spanning the gap. CDR3 sequence reads: CARSPEPRGTEAFF. The part of the CDR3 DNA that was read is TGTGCCCGAAGCCCGGAACCAAGGGGGACTGAA.